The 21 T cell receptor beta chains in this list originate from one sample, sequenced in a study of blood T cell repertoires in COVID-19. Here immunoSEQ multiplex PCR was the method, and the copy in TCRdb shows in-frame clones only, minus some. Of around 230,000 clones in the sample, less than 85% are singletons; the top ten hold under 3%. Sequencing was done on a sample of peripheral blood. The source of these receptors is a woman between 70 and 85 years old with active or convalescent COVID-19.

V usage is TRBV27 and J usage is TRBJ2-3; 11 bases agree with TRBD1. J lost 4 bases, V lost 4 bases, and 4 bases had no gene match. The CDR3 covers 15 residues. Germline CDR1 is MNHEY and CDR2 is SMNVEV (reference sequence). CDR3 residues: CASSSRTGGADTQYF. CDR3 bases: TGTGCCAGCAGTTCGCGGACAGGGGGCGCAGATACGCAGTATTTT.

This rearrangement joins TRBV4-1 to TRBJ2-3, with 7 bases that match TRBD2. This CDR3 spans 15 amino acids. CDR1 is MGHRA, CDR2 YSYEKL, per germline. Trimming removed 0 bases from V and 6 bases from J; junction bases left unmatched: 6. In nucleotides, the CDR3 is TGCGCCAGCAGCCAAGATTGGGGGGGGTTCGATACGCAGTATTTT. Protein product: CASSQDWGGFDTQYF.

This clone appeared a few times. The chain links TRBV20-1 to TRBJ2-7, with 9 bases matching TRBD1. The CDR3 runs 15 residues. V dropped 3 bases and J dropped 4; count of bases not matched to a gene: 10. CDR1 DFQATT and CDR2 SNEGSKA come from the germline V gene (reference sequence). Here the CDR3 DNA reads TGCAGTGCTAGTTCCCCACAGGGGGCAGTATACGAGCAGTACTTC. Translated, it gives CSASSPQGAVYEQYF.

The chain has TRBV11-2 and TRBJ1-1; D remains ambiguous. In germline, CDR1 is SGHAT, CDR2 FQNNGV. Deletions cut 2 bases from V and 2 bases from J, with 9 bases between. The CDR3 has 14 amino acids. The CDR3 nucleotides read TGTGCCAGCAGCTTATCTCGGGGTAACACTGAAGCTTTCTTT. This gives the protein CASSLSRGNTEAFF.

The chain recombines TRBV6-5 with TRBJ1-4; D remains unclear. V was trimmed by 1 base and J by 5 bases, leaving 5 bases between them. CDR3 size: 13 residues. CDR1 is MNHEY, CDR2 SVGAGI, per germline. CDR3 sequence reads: CASSYYSNEKLFF. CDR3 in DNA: TGTGCCAGCAGTTACTACAGCAATGAAAAACTGTTTTTT.

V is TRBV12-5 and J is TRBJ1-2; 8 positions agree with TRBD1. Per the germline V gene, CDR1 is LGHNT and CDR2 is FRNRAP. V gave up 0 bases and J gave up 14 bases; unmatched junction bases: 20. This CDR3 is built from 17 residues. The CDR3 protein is CASGLVQVERTGSFRTF. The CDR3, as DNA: TGTGCTAGTGGTTTGGTACAAGTTGAAAGGACAGGGTCCTTTCGGACCTTC.

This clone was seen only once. The CDR3 loop is CASSQRGLAEKLFF. CDR3 bases: TGCGCCAGCAGCCAGCGGGGACTCGCTGAAAAACTGTTTTTT. The chain couples TRBV4-1 to TRBJ1-4; the D gene is possibly TRBD1 (5 bases). CDR3 length equals 14 residues. V lost 3 bases and J lost 7, with 12 bases in between. In germline, CDR1 is MGHRA, CDR2 YSYEKL.

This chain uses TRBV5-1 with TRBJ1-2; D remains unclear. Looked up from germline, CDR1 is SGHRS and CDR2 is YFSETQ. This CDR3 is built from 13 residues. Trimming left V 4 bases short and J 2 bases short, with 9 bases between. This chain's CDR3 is CASSTDTNYGYTF. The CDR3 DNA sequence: TGCGCCAGCAGCACCGACACAAACTATGGCTACACCTTC.

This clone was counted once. The CDR3 loop reads CASSPSGTGKVKGYTF. The CDR3 DNA reads TGTGCCAGCAGCCCCTCCGGGACAGGGAAAGTCAAGGGCTACACCTTC. The chain couples TRBV7-3 to TRBJ1-2, with 9 bases identical to TRBD1. The V gene's germline CDR1 is SGHTA and CDR2 FQGTGA. J was trimmed by 8 bases and V by 5 bases; bases with no gene match: 15. The CDR3 runs to 16 residues.

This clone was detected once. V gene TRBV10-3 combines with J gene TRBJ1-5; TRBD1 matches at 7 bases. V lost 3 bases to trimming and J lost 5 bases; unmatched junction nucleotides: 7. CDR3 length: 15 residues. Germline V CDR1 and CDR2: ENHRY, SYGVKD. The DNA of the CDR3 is TGTGCCATCAGTGATTTGGGCAGGGGGGATCAGCCCCAGCATTTT. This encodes CAISDLGRGDQPQHF.

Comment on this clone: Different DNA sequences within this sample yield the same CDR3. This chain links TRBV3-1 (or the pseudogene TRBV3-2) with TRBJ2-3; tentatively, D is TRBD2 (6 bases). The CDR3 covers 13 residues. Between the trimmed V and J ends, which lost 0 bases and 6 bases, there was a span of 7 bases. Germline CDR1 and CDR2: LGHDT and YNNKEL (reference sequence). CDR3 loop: CASSQDGGDTQYF. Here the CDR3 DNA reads TGTGCCAGCAGCCAAGACGGAGGGGATACGCAGTATTTT.

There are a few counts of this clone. In nucleotides, the CDR3 is TGCGCCAGCAGCACGGGGACAGGAGGGGATACGCAGTATTTT. It codes for CASSTGTGGDTQYF. This sequence joins TRBV5-1 and TRBJ2-3, with 8 positions matching TRBD1. The germline gives CDR1 SGHRS, CDR2 YFSETQ. The CDR3 consists of 14 residues. V lost 4 bases, J lost 6 bases, and 7 bases stayed unmatched.

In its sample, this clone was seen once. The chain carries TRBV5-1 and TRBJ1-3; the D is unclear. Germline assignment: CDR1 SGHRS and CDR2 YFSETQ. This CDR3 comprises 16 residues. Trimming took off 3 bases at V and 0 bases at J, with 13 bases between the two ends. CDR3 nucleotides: TGCGCCAGCAGCTGGTACACGGGAGGCTCTGGAAACACCATATATTTT. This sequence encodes CASSWYTGGSGNTIYF.

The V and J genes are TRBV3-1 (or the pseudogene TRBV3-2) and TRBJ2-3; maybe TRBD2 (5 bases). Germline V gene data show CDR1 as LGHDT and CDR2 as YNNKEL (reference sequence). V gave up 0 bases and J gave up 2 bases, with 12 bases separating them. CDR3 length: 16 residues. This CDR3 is CASSQDYRGFTDTQYF. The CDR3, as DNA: TGTGCCAGCAGCCAAGATTATCGGGGATTCACAGATACGCAGTATTTT.

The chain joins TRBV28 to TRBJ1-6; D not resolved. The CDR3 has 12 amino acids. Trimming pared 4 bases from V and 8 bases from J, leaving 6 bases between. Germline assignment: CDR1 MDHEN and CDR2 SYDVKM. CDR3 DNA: TGTGCCAGCAGTTCCCCAGATTCACCCCTCCACTTT. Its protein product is CASSSPDSPLHF.

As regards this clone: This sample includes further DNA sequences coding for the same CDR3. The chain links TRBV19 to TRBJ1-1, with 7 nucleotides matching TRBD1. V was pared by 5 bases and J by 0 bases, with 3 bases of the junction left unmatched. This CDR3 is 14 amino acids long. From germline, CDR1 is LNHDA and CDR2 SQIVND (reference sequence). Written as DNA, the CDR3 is TGTGCCAGTAGTCGACAGGGTTTGAACACTGAAGCTTTCTTT. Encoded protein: CASSRQGLNTEAFF.

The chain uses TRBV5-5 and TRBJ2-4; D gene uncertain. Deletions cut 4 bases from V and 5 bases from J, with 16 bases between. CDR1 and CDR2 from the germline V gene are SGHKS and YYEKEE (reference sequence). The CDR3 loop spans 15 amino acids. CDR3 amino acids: CASSPLPSAENIQYF. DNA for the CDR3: TGTGCCAGCAGCCCCCTCCCCAGCGCAGAAAACATTCAGTACTTC.

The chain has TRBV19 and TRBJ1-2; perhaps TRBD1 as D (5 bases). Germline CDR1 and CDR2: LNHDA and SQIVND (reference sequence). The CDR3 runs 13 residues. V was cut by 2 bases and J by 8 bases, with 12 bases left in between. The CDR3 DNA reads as TGTGCCAGTAGTATACTGGGGGGTAGAGGCTACACCTTC. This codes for CASSILGGRGYTF.

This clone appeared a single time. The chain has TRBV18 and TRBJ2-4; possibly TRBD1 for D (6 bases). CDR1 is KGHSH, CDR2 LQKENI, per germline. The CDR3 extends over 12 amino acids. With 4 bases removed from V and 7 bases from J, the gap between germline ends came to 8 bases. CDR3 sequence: CASSQGVNIQYF. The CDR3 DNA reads TGTGCCAGCTCACAGGGGGTCAACATTCAGTACTTC.

CDR3 nucleotides: TGTGCCAGCAGCTTAGGAGGGGGGGACAAAAACATTCAGTACTTC. This translates into CASSLGGGDKNIQYF. The rearrangement uses TRBV7-9 and TRBJ2-4; a weak D match, TRBD2 (7 bases). V shed 1 base and J shed 3 bases, with 10 bases lying between them. The CDR3 is 15 residues long. CDR1 and CDR2 (germline): SEHNR, FQNEAQ (reference sequence).

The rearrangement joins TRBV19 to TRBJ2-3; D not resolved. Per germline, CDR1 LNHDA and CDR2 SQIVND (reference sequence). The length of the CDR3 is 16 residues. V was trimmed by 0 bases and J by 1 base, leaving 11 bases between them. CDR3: CASSIDRGSRTDTQYF. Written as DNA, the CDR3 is TGTGCCAGTAGTATAGATCGCGGCTCCCGCACAGATACGCAGTATTTT.